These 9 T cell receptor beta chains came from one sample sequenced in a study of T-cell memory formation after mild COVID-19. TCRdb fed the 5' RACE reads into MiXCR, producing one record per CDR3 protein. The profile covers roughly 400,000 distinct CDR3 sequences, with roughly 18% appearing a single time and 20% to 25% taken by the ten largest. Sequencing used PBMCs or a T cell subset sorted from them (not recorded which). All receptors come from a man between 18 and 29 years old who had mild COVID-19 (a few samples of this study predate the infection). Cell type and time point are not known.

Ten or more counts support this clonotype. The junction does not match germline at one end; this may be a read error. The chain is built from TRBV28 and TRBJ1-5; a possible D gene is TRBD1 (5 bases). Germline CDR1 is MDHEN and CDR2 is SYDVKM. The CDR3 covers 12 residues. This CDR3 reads CASSPGNQPQHF. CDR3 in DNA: TGCGCCAGCAGCCCAGGGAATCAGCCCCAGCATTTT. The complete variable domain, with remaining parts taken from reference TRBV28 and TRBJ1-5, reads DVKVTQSSRYLVKRTGEKVFLECVQDMDHENMFWYRQDPGLGLRLIYFSYDVKMKEKGDIPEGYSVSREKKERFSLILESASTNQTSMYLCASSPGNQPQHFGDGTRLSIL.

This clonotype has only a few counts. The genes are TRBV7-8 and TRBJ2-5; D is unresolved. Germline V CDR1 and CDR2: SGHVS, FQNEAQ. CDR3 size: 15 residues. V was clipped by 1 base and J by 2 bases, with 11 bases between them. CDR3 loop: CASSLEGSTQETQYF. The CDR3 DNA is TGTGCCAGCAGCTTAGAGGGCAGCACACAAGAGACCCAGTACTTC.

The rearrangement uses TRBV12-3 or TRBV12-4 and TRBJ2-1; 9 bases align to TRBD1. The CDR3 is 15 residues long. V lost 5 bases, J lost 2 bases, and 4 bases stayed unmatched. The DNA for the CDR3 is TGTGCCAGCAGTACGACAGGGGGGGCCTACAATGAGCAGTTCTTC. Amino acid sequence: CASSTTGGAYNEQFF.

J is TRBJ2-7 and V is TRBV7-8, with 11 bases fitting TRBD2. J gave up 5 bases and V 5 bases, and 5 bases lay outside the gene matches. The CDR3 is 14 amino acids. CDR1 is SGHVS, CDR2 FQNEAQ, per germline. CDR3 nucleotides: TGTGCCAGCAGCCCGACTAGCGGGGCCCACGAGCAGTACGTC. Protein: CASSPTSGAHEQYV.

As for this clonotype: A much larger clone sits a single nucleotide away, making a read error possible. The CDR3 loop is CASHGASQETQYF. Written as DNA, the CDR3 is TGTGCCTCTCATGGGGCTAGTCAAGAGACCCAGTACTTC. This chain uses TRBV2 with TRBJ2-5, with D possibly being TRBD1 (5 bases). V lost 11 bases, J lost 2 bases, and 15 bases lay in between. CDR3 size: 13 residues. Germline values: CDR1 SNHLY, CDR2 FYNNEI.

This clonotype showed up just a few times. The CDR3 region has the DNA TGCGCCAGCAGGCGGGACCCCATTTATAGCACAGATACGCAGTATTTT. It specifies CASRRDPIYSTDTQYF. The gene calls are TRBV5-1 and TRBJ2-3, with D possibly matching TRBD2 (6 bases). The CDR3 spans 16 residues. CDR1 SGHRS and CDR2 YFSETQ come from the germline V gene. Trimming took 5 bases from V and 0 from J, leaving 16 bases between them.

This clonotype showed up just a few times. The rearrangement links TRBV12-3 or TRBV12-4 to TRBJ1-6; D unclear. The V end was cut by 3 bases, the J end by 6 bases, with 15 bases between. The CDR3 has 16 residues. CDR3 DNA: TGTGCCAGCAGTTTGGGAACATATGGCATTAATTCACCCCTCCACTTT. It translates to CASSLGTYGINSPLHF.

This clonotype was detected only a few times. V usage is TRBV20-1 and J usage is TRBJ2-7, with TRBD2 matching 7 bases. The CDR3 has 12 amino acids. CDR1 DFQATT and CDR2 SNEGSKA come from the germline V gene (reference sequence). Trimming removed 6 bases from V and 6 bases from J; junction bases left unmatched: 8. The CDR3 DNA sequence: TGCAGTGCGAGGGAGGGGACTTTCGAGCAGTACTTC. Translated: CSAREGTFEQYF.

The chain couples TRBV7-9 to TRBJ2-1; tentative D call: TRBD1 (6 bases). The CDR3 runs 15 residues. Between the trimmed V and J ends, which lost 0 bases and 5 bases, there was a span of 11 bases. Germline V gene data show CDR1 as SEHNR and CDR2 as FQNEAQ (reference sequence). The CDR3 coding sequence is TGTGCCAGCAGCTTAGCGCGCTCAGGGGACAATGAGCAGTTCTTC. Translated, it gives CASSLARSGDNEQFF.